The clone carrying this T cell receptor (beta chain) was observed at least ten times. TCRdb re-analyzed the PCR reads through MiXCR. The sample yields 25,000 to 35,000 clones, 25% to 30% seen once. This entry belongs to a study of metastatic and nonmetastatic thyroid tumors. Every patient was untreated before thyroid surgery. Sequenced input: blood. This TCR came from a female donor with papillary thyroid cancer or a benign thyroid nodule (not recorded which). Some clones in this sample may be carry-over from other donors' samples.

CDR3 in amino acids: CASTPGQGGYEQYF. DNA for the CDR3: TGTGCCAGTACCCCGGGACAGGGTGGCTACGAGCAGTACTTC. The chain has TRBV19 and TRBJ2-7; 9 positions match TRBD1. With 7 bases clipped from V and 3 bases from J, the junction kept 7 bases outside the gene matches. The CDR3 runs to 14 residues. The germline V gene has CDR1 LNHDA and CDR2 SQIVND (reference sequence).